This is a list of T cell receptor beta chains from one sample in a study of CD8 T cells in Susac syndrome. TCRdb passed the immunoSEQ multiplex PCR reads through MiXCR, listing each CDR3 protein once. The sample holds some 260,000 distinct CDR3 sequences, just over 90% seen once. Sequencing was carried out using CD4+ T cells from PBMCs. These receptors originate from a human donor with multiple sclerosis. Each CDR3 is given with its conserved first and last residue. A D gene is named only where the DNA matches it firmly. Some rows have no size entry. The others give once, few or many, or a class for an expanded clone.

V gene	D gene	J gene	clone size	CDR3 protein	CDR3 DNA
TRBV6-2/TRBV6-3	TRBD2	TRBJ2-1	few	CASSQTSGSYNEQFF	TGTGCCAGCAGTCAAACTAGCGGGAGTTACAATGAGCAGTTCTTC
TRBV10-2	-	TRBJ2-7	-	CASSLRQSSYEQYF	TGCGCCAGCAGCCTGAGACAGTCATCCTACGAGCAGTACTTC
TRBV12-3/TRBV12-4	TRBD1	TRBJ1-1	once	CASRGGTAMNTEAFF	TGTGCCAGCAGGGGGGGGACAGCTATGAACACTGAAGCTTTCTTT
TRBV9	TRBD1	TRBJ1-1	-	CASSAGPGQGGWNTEAFF	TGTGCCAGCAGCGCTGGCCCGGGACAGGGAGGATGGAACACTGAAGCTTTCTTT
TRBV19	TRBD2	TRBJ2-5	-	CASSIRLAGGPSETQYF	TGTGCCAGTAGTATCCGGCTAGCGGGAGGGCCTTCAGAGACCCAGTACTTC
TRBV20-1	TRBD1	TRBJ1-5	-	CSANRGQGVQPQHF	TGCAGTGCTAACCGGGGACAGGGGGTTCAGCCCCAGCATTTT
TRBV7-2	TRBD1	TRBJ2-3	-	CASSLDEGAGGTQYF	TGTGCCAGCAGCTTAGATGAGGGGGCGGGTGGTACGCAGTATTTT
TRBV23-1	TRBD2	TRBJ2-5	-	CASFLGTSGAEETQYF	TGCGCCAGCTTCCTTGGGACTAGCGGAGCGGAGGAGACCCAGTACTTC
TRBV5-1	-	TRBJ2-2	-	CASRPGDTGELFF	TGCGCCAGCAGACCCGGGGACACCGGGGAGCTGTTTTTT
TRBV9	TRBD1	TRBJ1-1	-	CASSPGQVNTEAFF	TGTGCCAGCAGCCCCGGACAGGTGAACACTGAAGCTTTCTTT
TRBV29-1	TRBD1	TRBJ2-2	-	CSVGTAGANTGELFF	TGCAGCGTGGGGACAGCCGGGGCCAACACCGGGGAGCTGTTTTTT
TRBV15	-	TRBJ2-7	-	CATSRGSLETGASYEQYF	TGTGCCACCAGCAGAGGCTCCCTGGAGACAGGAGCCTCCTACGAGCAGTACTTC
TRBV2	-	TRBJ2-1	-	CASRLVSREQFF	TGTGCCAGCAGGCTAGTCTCCCGTGAGCAGTTCTTC
TRBV7-9	TRBD2	TRBJ2-5	-	CASSQRGTQETQYF	TGTGCCAGCAGCCAGCGGGGGACCCAAGAGACCCAGTACTTC
TRBV7-9	-	TRBJ2-5	-	CASSSPTGPETQYF	TGTGCCAGCAGCTCCCCAACGGGTCCAGAGACCCAGTACTTC
TRBV25-1	TRBD1	TRBJ1-1	-	CASTIGGVAEAFF	TGTGCCAGCACCATAGGGGGCGTCGCTGAAGCTTTCTTT
TRBV7-8	TRBD2	TRBJ2-2	-	CASSSLAGAGNTGELFF	TGTGCCAGCAGCTCCCTAGCGGGCGCGGGGAACACCGGGGAGCTGTTTTTT
TRBV20-1	-	TRBJ1-5	-	CSARDRTVGNQPQHF	TGCAGTGCTAGAGATCGGACAGTCGGCAATCAGCCCCAGCATTTT